The 26 T cell receptor beta chains below all came from one sample that was sequenced in a study of PD-L1 blockade in urothelial cancer. Time point described: peripheral blood 6 weeks after treatment start. Sequencing was performed with immunoSEQ multiplex PCR; in TCRdb, only in-frame clones are kept and a portion is missing. The sample carries 72,000 or so clones, roughly 90% recorded once. The starting material was PBMCs, obtained around atezolizumab (anti-PD-L1) treatment. These receptor sequences come from a man between 60 and 75 years old with urothelial cancer.

V gene TRBV7-2 combines with J gene TRBJ1-1; TRBD1 matches at 7 bases. V lost 5 bases and J lost 1; bases outside the gene matches: 10. This CDR3 has 16 residues. CDR1 is SGHTA and CDR2 is FQGNSA in the germline V gene. The CDR3 DNA reads as TGTGCCAGCAGCCTACCAACAGGGGCCCCGAACACTGAAGCTTTCTTT. As protein: CASSLPTGAPNTEAFF.

The chain combines TRBV9 with TRBJ2-5; the D gene is possibly TRBD2 (5 bases). The CDR3 loop spans 14 amino acids. Germline V gives CDR1 SGDLS, CDR2 YYNGEE. Trimming pared 0 bases from V and 5 bases from J, leaving 11 bases between. CDR3 loop: CASSVDRGWETQYF. For the CDR3, the DNA is TGTGCCAGCAGCGTAGACCGGGGTTGGGAGACCCAGTACTTC. The full variable domain, rest sourced from reference TRBV9 and TRBJ2-5, is DSGVTQTPKHLITATGQRVTLRCSPRSGDLSVYWYQQSLDQGLQFLIQYYNGEERAKGNILERFSAQQFPDLHSELNLSSLELGDSALYFCASSVDRGWETQYFGPGTRLLVL.

This clone was detected a few times. The chain has TRBV11-2 and TRBJ2-7; the D gene is possibly TRBD1 (5 bases). Trimming removed 1 base from V and 6 bases from J, with 10 bases in between. This CDR3 region has 13 residues. CDR1 SGHAT and CDR2 FQNNGV come from the germline V gene. The CDR3 is CASSLGQGVEQYF. CDR3 sequence (DNA): TGTGCCAGCAGCTTAGGGCAGGGTGTCGAGCAGTACTTC.

V usage is TRBV27 and J usage is TRBJ1-1; no clear D. CDR1 MNHEY and CDR2 SMNVEV come from the germline V gene (reference sequence). Trimming shortened V by 5 bases and J by 9 bases, and 10 bases separated the two germline ends. There are 11 residues in the CDR3. The CDR3 region is CASSVRGKAFF. The CDR3 nucleotides are TGTGCCAGCAGTGTCCGAGGGAAAGCTTTCTTT.

This clone showed up just once. This chain links TRBV19 with TRBJ1-3, with D possibly TRBD1 on 5 matching bases. Germline CDR1 LNHDA, CDR2 SQIVND (reference sequence). V shed 1 base and J shed 3 bases, with 7 bases lying between them. The CDR3 has 14 amino acids. The CDR3 sequence is CASSIGTHGNTIYF. CDR3 DNA sequence: TGTGCCAGTAGTATAGGGACACATGGAAACACCATATATTTT.

The gene calls are TRBV14 and TRBJ2-5; 8 positions agree with TRBD2. The CDR3 has 16 amino acids. Germline CDR1 SGHDN, CDR2 FVKESK. V trimming: 4 bases; J trimming: 5 bases; junction bases outside the gene matches: 12. The CDR3 here is CASSPIAGPGWETQYF. CDR3 in DNA: TGTGCCAGCAGCCCCATAGCGGGACCCGGGTGGGAGACCCAGTACTTC.

Comment on this clone: A read error may produce the germline difference seen at one junction end. In the same sample, other DNA sequences code for this CDR3. V gene TRBV6-5 combines with J gene TRBJ2-7; the D is unclear. The CDR3 covers 11 residues. CDR1 and CDR2 (germline): MNHEY, SVGAGI. The CDR3 DNA reads as TGTGCCAGCAGTTACTCCTCCGAGCAGTACTTC. Translated, it gives CASSYSSEQYF.

The rearrangement joins TRBV7-2 to TRBJ2-7; a weak D match, TRBD1 (6 bases). Trimming took 5 bases from V and 4 from J, leaving 9 bases between them. The CDR3 is 12 residues long. CDR1 is SGHTA and CDR2 is FQGNSA in the germline V gene. CDR3 nucleotide sequence: TGTGCCAGCAGCCCTGACAGGTACGAGCAGTACTTC. Translation: CASSPDRYEQYF. The whole variable domain, remainder taken from reference TRBV7-2 and TRBJ2-7, is GAGVSQSPSNKVTEKGKDVELRCDPISGHTALYWYRQSLGQGLEFLIYFQGNSAPDKSGLPSDRFSAERTGGSVSTLTIQRTQQEDSAVYLCASSPDRYEQYFGPGTRLTVT.

This chain uses TRBV4-2 with TRBJ1-1; 8 nucleotides match TRBD1. The CDR3 sequence is 13 residues long. Losses at the gene ends were 5 bases for V and 5 bases for J; bases not matched to a gene: 4. Germline V gene data show CDR1 as LGHNA and CDR2 as YNFKEQ. The CDR3 DNA sequence: TGTGCCAGCAGCGATACAGGGGGTACTGAAGCTTTCTTT. It translates to CASSDTGGTEAFF.

The rearrangement uses TRBV2 and TRBJ1-1; 7 nucleotides agree with TRBD1. CDR1 is SNHLY and CDR2 is FYNNEI in the germline V gene. CDR3 size: 15 residues. The J segment lost 0 bases and the V segment lost 6 bases, leaving 7 bases of the junction unmatched. The CDR3 loop reads CASRRGLNMNTEAFF. In nucleotides, the CDR3 is TGTGCCAGCAGGAGGGGGCTAAATATGAACACTGAAGCTTTCTTT.

The gene calls are TRBV5-1 and TRBJ1-1; D may be TRBD1 (5 bases). The CDR3 loop spans 15 amino acids. Germline V CDR1 and CDR2: SGHRS, YFSETQ. Trimming removed 2 bases at V and 1 base at J, with 12 bases between. The CDR3, as DNA: TGCGCCAGCAGCTTAGGGGCTGTAGGGAACACTGAAGCTTTCTTT. It is translated as CASSLGAVGNTEAFF.

In its sample, this clone was seen once. The genes are TRBV5-1 and TRBJ2-2; TRBD1 might be the D (5 bases). The germline V gene has CDR1 SGHRS and CDR2 YFSETQ. The CDR3 totals 15 residues. Trimming shortened V by 0 bases and J by 1 base, and 7 bases separated the two germline ends. CDR3 bases: TGCGCCAGCAGCTTGGGACAGTGGAACACCGGGGAGCTGTTTTTT. It codes for CASSLGQWNTGELFF.

CDR3 amino acids: CASSSYDRASYNEQFF. The CDR3 DNA reads as TGTGCCAGCAGCAGTTACGACAGGGCCTCCTACAATGAGCAGTTCTTC. J is TRBJ2-1 and V is TRBV5-4; 7 bases align to TRBD1. CDR3 size: 16 residues. Trimming cost V 4 bases and J 0 bases; bases outside gene matches: 7. Germline-derived CDR1 and CDR2 are SGHNT and YYREEE (reference sequence).

This rearrangement joins TRBV19 to TRBJ1-5; D might be TRBD1 (6 bases). Germline values: CDR1 LNHDA, CDR2 SQIVND (reference sequence). The CDR3 contains 15 residues. V lost 4 bases, J lost 4 bases, and 14 bases lay in between. The DNA for the CDR3 is TGTGCCAGTAGTAACCGGGACACGACGAATCAGCCCCAGCATTTT. Its translation: CASSNRDTTNQPQHF.

The chain couples TRBV4-3 to TRBJ1-4, with D perhaps matching TRBD1 (5 bases). CDR1 is LGHNA and CDR2 is YSLEER in the germline V gene. Trimming stripped 8 bases from V and 8 bases from J, with 18 bases between. There are 14 residues in the CDR3. CDR3 in amino acids: CASGGAVWAEKLFF. CDR3 sequence (DNA): TGCGCCAGCGGAGGGGCGGTGTGGGCGGAAAAACTGTTTTTT.

The J gene is TRBJ1-4, the V gene TRBV7-9; maybe TRBD1 (6 bases). The germline gives CDR1 SEHNR, CDR2 FQNEAQ (reference sequence). The CDR3 has 12 residues. V gave up 5 bases and J gave up 8 bases, with 9 bases separating them. DNA of the CDR3: TGTGCCAGCAGCATCGACAGGGAAAAACTGTTTTTT. Amino acid sequence: CASSIDREKLFF. Complete variable domain (other parts from reference TRBV7-9 and TRBJ1-4): DTGVSQNPRHKITKRGQNVTFRCDPISEHNRLYWYRQTLGQGPEFLTYFQNEAQLEKSRLLSDRFSAERPKGSFSTLEIQRTEQGDSAMYLCASSIDREKLFFGSGTQLSVL.

As regards this clone: Compared with germline, one end of the junction differs, possibly owing to a read error. This chain links TRBV7-8 with TRBJ2-2; 10 nucleotides match TRBD2. The germline V gene encodes CDR1 SGHVS and CDR2 FQNEAQ. The CDR3 has 19 residues. CDR3 in amino acids: CASSLRASGRGANTGELFF. The CDR3 region has the DNA TGTGCCAGTAGCTTACGTGCGAGCGGGAGGGGGGCGAACACCGGGGAGCTGTTTTTT. Full variable domain (outside the CDR3, taken from reference TRBV7-8 and TRBJ2-2): GAGVSQSPRYKVAKRGQDVALRCDPISGHVSLFWYQQALGQGPEFLTYFQNEAQLDKSGLPSDRFFAERPEGSVSTLKIQRTQQEDSAVYLCASSLRASGRGANTGELFFGEGSRLTVL.

The genes are TRBV11-2 and TRBJ1-2, with D possibly matching TRBD1 (5 bases). Trimming removed 5 bases at V and 3 bases at J, with 10 bases between. This CDR3 is built from 13 residues. Germline V gene sequence: CDR1 SGHAT, CDR2 FQNNGV. CDR3 DNA sequence: TGTGCCAGCAGCCCAGGGCCAGACTATGGCTACACCTTC. It specifies CASSPGPDYGYTF.

The gene calls are TRBV27 and TRBJ1-1; D gene ambiguous. From germline, CDR1 is MNHEY and CDR2 SMNVEV (reference sequence). The V end lost 5 bases, the J end lost 1 base, and 11 bases lay between the germline ends. The CDR3 extends over 14 amino acids. The CDR3 nucleotides are TGTGCCAGCAGTAAAGGACTTCAGAACACTGAAGCTTTCTTT. This sequence encodes CASSKGLQNTEAFF.

The CDR3 loop is CSVGEGDRYNEQFF. As DNA, the CDR3 is TGCAGCGTTGGAGAGGGCGACAGATACAATGAGCAGTTCTTC. This rearrangement joins TRBV29-1 to TRBJ2-1; D might be TRBD1 or TRBD2, each matching 5 bases. Germline V gene data show CDR1 as SQVTM and CDR2 as ANQGSEA. The V end was cut by 4 bases, the J end by 4 bases, with 14 bases between. The CDR3 sequence is 14 residues long.

This clone showed up just a few times. The rearrangement uses TRBV5-5 and TRBJ2-2; perhaps TRBD2 as D (6 bases). Germline V gene lookup returns CDR1 SGHKS and CDR2 YYEKEE (reference sequence). V lost 0 bases and J lost 0, with 9 bases in between. This CDR3 is built from 16 residues. The CDR3 DNA follows: TGTGCCAGCAGCTTGGTGTCGGGAGCGAACACCGGGGAGCTGTTTTTT. This sequence encodes CASSLVSGANTGELFF.

The chain is built from TRBV4-3 and TRBJ1-6, with 11 bases lining up with TRBD1. Germline V gives CDR1 LGHNA, CDR2 YSLEER. This CDR3 is built from 16 residues. The J segment lost 8 bases and the V segment lost 4 bases, leaving 7 bases of the junction unmatched. The CDR3 DNA reads as TGCGCCAGCAGCCGCAGGACAGGGGGCAGGTATTCACCCCTCCACTTT. This codes for CASSRRTGGRYSPLHF.

V usage is TRBV20-1 and J usage is TRBJ2-3, with no clear D. Germline V gene data show CDR1 as DFQATT and CDR2 as SNEGSKA (reference sequence). Trimming pared 8 bases from V and 0 bases from J, leaving 6 bases between. The CDR3 totals 11 residues. The CDR3 coding sequence is TGCAGTTCCCGGAGCACAGATACGCAGTATTTT. It yields the protein CSSRSTDTQYF.

This chain joins TRBV29-1 and TRBJ2-3; 13 nucleotides match TRBD2. The CDR3 spans 15 residues. The V and J ends lost 8 bases and 6 bases, in that order; junction bases with no gene match: 11. The germline gives CDR1 SQVTM, CDR2 ANQGSEA. This chain's CDR3 is CSISLGLAGSDTQYF. The DNA of the CDR3 is TGCAGCATCAGCCTGGGACTAGCGGGATCGGATACGCAGTATTTT.

This chain uses TRBV5-1 with TRBJ1-6, with no clear D. Trimming took off 4 bases at V and 8 bases at J, with 16 bases between the two ends. This CDR3 is 15 amino acids long. Per the germline V gene, CDR1 is SGHRS and CDR2 is YFSETQ. CDR3 coding DNA: TGCGCCAGCAGCCCGGACTCCCATGTAGATTCACCCCTCCACTTT. It yields the protein CASSPDSHVDSPLHF.

The chain joins TRBV19 to TRBJ2-7; 7 bases line up with TRBD2. The CDR3 contains 16 residues. With 3 bases clipped from V and 3 bases from J, the junction kept 11 bases outside the gene matches. The V gene's germline CDR1 is LNHDA and CDR2 SQIVND (reference sequence). In DNA form, the CDR3 reads TGTGCCAGTAGTATTGTGTCTGGCGGGAGCAGCTACGAGCAGTACTTC. Translating gives CASSIVSGGSSYEQYF.